This TCR beta chain was identified in a study of shared clonotypes between healthy human individuals. Study-wide background: Each donor contributed plates that comprised three CD4 naive, three CD4 memory, two CD8 naive and one CD8 memory. Study-wide points: Naive subsets generally had larger estimated richness than memory subsets.

Only CD45RO-negative cells positively selected for CCR7 counted as naive CD8 cells, so terminally differentiated effector memory CD45RA+ cells were excluded. With respect to this clone: The antigen remains unidentified.

Looked up from germline, CDR1 is SGHDT and CDR2 is YYEEEE. The length of the CDR3 is 15 residues. The V gene lost 4 bases and the J gene lost 0 bases, with 11 bases spanning the gap. TCRdb keeps only in-frame clones here, not all; method: immunoSEQ multiplex PCR. There are about 2.2 million clones in the sample; 93% occur only once, and over 1.5% lies in the top ten. This clonotype originated in a man between 18 and 29 years old in good health. Some clones in this sample may be carry-over from other donors' samples. The chain links TRBV5-6 to TRBJ1-3; D not certain. Sequences were obtained from naive CD8+ T cells from PBMCs. The CDR3 coding sequence is TGTGCCAGCAGCACCGGACCGCTCTCTGGAAACACCATATATTTT. It is translated as CASSTGPLSGNTIYF.